The 16 T cell receptor beta chains presented below share a single source sample, sequenced in a study of graft-versus-host responses after intestinal transplantation (dated by TCRdb to about 2021). Library generation was performed with the immunoSEQ multiplex PCR assay. TCRdb re-hosts the immuneACCESS table, in-frame sequences only. Its copies lack some clones; in the studies checked, an unresolved V gene accounts for under half of them, and the cause for the rest is not known. The sample profile shows some 36,000 clones; around 94% of them were found once. The ten largest clones capture over 0.2% of the sample. The meaning of the sample's time point label: cells obtained before transplantation from donor or recipient. The antigens of these receptors remain unknown. The specimen comprised unstimulated CD4+ T cells sorted from spleen or lymph node cells, sampled before transplant. Receptor source: a human donor who was the organ donor for an intestinal transplant.

The V gene is TRBV30, the J gene TRBJ1-2, with 8 bases that match TRBD1. In germline, CDR1 is GTSNPN, CDR2 SVGIG (reference sequence). The CDR3 runs to 14 residues. V was clipped by 2 bases and J by 7 bases; unmatched bases: 9. In DNA, the CDR3 is TGTGCCTGGAGTACTCGGACAGGGTCAGGTGGCTACACCTTC. It translates to CAWSTRTGSGGYTF.

V and J are TRBV30 and TRBJ1-6, with D possibly TRBD1 on 5 matching bases. The CDR3 totals 17 residues. Germline CDR1 and CDR2: GTSNPN and SVGIG (reference sequence). Trimming removed 3 bases from V and 11 bases from J, with 26 bases in between. The DNA of the CDR3 is TGTGCCTGGAGGACCCGGGCGGTGGTCAGGGATCGGACACCCCTCCACTTT. This encodes CAWRTRAVVRDRTPLHF.

V gene TRBV2 combines with J gene TRBJ2-7; no definite D call. Germline V gene sequence: CDR1 SNHLY, CDR2 FYNNEI. The CDR3 consists of 11 residues. V was clipped by 7 bases and J by 1 base, with 5 bases between them. This CDR3 reads CASTGSYEQYF. CDR3 in DNA: TGTGCCAGCACAGGTTCCTACGAGCAGTACTTC.

The rearrangement joins TRBV7-8 to TRBJ2-3, with D possibly being TRBD2 (6 bases). CDR1 is SGHVS, CDR2 FQNEAQ, per germline. The CDR3 runs 16 residues. Deletions cut 1 base from V and 0 bases from J, with 11 bases between. CDR3 sequence: CASSLVAAFSTDTQYF. As DNA, the CDR3 is TGTGCCAGCAGCTTAGTAGCGGCATTTAGCACAGATACGCAGTATTTT.

In its sample, this clone was seen a few times. The CDR3 DNA follows: TGTGCCAGTACCCCGGGACAGGGAAGCACCGGGGAGCTGTTTTTT. Amino acid sequence: CASTPGQGSTGELFF. This chain connects TRBV19 to TRBJ2-2, with 9 bases matching TRBD1. The CDR3 has 15 amino acids. V lost 7 bases and J lost 4; bases outside the gene matches: 7. Germline lookup yields CDR1 LNHDA and CDR2 SQIVND (reference sequence).

V is TRBV7-2 and J is TRBJ1-1; 9 bases align to TRBD1. Germline V gene lookup returns CDR1 SGHTA and CDR2 FQGNSA. CDR3 length: 14 residues. Germline trimming cut 5 bases from V and 5 bases from J; bases unmatched to any gene: 6. CDR3 in amino acids: CASSVQGAGTEAFF. The CDR3 DNA reads as TGTGCCAGCAGCGTACAGGGGGCAGGAACTGAAGCTTTCTTT. The complete variable domain, with remaining parts taken from reference TRBV7-2 and TRBJ1-1, reads GAGVSQSPSNKVTEKGKDVELRCDPISGHTALYWYRQSLGQGLEFLIYFQGNSAPDKSGLPSDRFSAERTGGSVSTLTIQRTQQEDSAVYLCASSVQGAGTEAFFGQGTRLTVV.

The chain employs TRBV28 and TRBJ1-2; D is ambiguous. The germline V gene encodes CDR1 MDHEN and CDR2 SYDVKM. The CDR3 sequence is 16 residues long. V was cut by 6 bases and J by 2 bases, with 19 bases left in between. This chain's CDR3 is CASRPLAGTHNYGYTF. The CDR3 DNA sequence: TGTGCCAGCAGACCCCTCGCGGGCACCCACAACTATGGCTACACCTTC.

This clone showed up just once. The chain carries TRBV30 and TRBJ2-5; D unclear. Germline CDR1 GTSNPN, CDR2 SVGIG (reference sequence). CDR3 length equals 15 residues. Trimming pared 0 bases from V and 5 bases from J, leaving 16 bases between. This chain's CDR3 is CAWSVKGKGIETQYF. The CDR3 nucleotides read TGTGCCTGGAGTGTAAAGGGAAAGGGAATTGAGACCCAGTACTTC.

The chain is built from TRBV10-3 and TRBJ2-2; TRBD1 matches 9 bases. The CDR3 length is 14 residues. V lost 5 bases, J lost 3 bases, and 1 base stayed unmatched. The germline V gene has CDR1 ENHRY and CDR2 SYGVKD. The CDR3 here is CAISWTGDTGELFF. The CDR3, as DNA: TGTGCCATCAGTTGGACAGGGGACACCGGGGAGCTGTTTTTT.

J is TRBJ1-2 and V is TRBV10-3, with 7 bases matching TRBD1. The CDR3 has 15 amino acids. Germline assignment: CDR1 ENHRY and CDR2 SYGVKD. Trimming took 10 bases from V and 2 from J; bases not matched to a gene: 13. CDR3 in DNA: TGTGCCAGTACTTCAAAGACAGGGAGCAACTATGGCTACACCTTC. As protein: CASTSKTGSNYGYTF.

The chain recombines TRBV5-4 with TRBJ2-7; 9 positions match TRBD1. This CDR3 has 15 residues. Germline V gene data show CDR1 as SGHNT and CDR2 as YYREEE (reference sequence). Losses at the gene ends were 4 bases for V and 0 bases for J; bases not matched to a gene: 5. CDR3 in amino acids: CASSPGQGPSYEQYF. The CDR3 coding sequence is TGTGCCAGCAGCCCGGGACAGGGTCCCTCCTACGAGCAGTACTTC.

J is TRBJ1-4 and V is TRBV6-5; a weak D match, TRBD1 (6 bases). This CDR3 has 14 amino acids. Germline V lookup: CDR1 MNHEY, CDR2 SVGAGI. Trimming left V 2 bases short and J 3 bases short, with 7 bases between. The CDR3 DNA sequence: TGTGCCAGCAGTTACGGACAGTCTAATGAAAAACTGTTTTTT. This codes for CASSYGQSNEKLFF.

The chain carries TRBV2 and TRBJ2-5; possibly TRBD2 for D (6 bases). CDR1 and CDR2 (germline): SNHLY, FYNNEI. This CDR3 is built from 16 residues. Trimming took 6 bases from V and 2 from J, leaving 19 bases between them. CDR3 region: CASRARLGDSQETQYF. CDR3 nucleotides: TGTGCCAGCAGGGCACGGCTGGGGGACTCTCAAGAGACCCAGTACTTC.

The rearrangement joins TRBV4-1 to TRBJ2-1, with a possible D match to TRBD2 (5 bases). V lost 2 bases, J lost 12 bases, and 11 bases lay in between. This CDR3 region has 12 residues. Germline CDR1 is MGHRA and CDR2 is YSYEKL. CDR3 DNA sequence: TGCGCCAGCAGCCAACCTCGGGGTGTGCAGTTCTTC. The encoded protein is CASSQPRGVQFF.

The rearrangement uses TRBV5-4 and TRBJ2-2; 9 bases line up with TRBD2. CDR3 length equals 17 residues. V dropped 4 bases and J dropped 0; count of bases not matched to a gene: 7. CDR1 is SGHNT, CDR2 YYREEE, per germline (reference sequence). The CDR3 bases are TGTGCCAGCAGCGGTGCGGCGGGGGGGCCGAACACCGGGGAGCTGTTTTTT. Translated: CASSGAAGGPNTGELFF.

There are a few counts of this clone. The gene calls are TRBV5-6 and TRBJ1-4, with a tentative D call TRBD1 (5 bases). Per the germline V gene, CDR1 is SGHDT and CDR2 is YYEEEE. Between the trimmed V and J ends, which lost 4 bases and 0 bases, there was a span of 7 bases. The length of the CDR3 is 14 residues. The CDR3 loop is CASSPTATNEKLFF. CDR3 DNA sequence: TGTGCCAGCAGCCCGACAGCAACTAATGAAAAACTGTTTTTT.